Presented here are 25 T cell receptor beta chains from one specimen sequenced in a study of T-cell reconstitution after alpha-beta-depleted transplantation in children. Using unique molecular identifiers, the investigators prepared the TCRbeta library. A single record per CDR3 protein comes from TCRdb applying MiXCR to the PCR reads. The sample lists about 690,000 distinct CDR3 sequences, approximately 16% occurring once. The input for sequencing was PBMCs from the stem cell graft donor, taken from the stem cell graft. These receptors were taken from a human donor who donated a stem cell graft to a child with acute myeloid leukemia.

This clonotype was seen many times. J is TRBJ2-1 and V is TRBV29-1; 7 bases agree with TRBD2. Germline V gives CDR1 SQVTM, CDR2 ANQGSEA. This CDR3 is 12 amino acids long. J gave up 10 bases and V 3 bases, and 6 bases lay outside the gene matches. The CDR3 protein is CSVDWLADEQFF. CDR3 coding DNA: TGCAGCGTTGATTGGCTAGCGGACGAGCAGTTCTTC.

There are a few counts of this clonotype. CDR3 nucleotide sequence: TGTGCCAGCAGCTTAGGGGTCCGGGACAGGGGAATTGGCTACACCTTC. This codes for CASSLGVRDRGIGYTF. The V call is TRBV7-2, the J call TRBJ1-2; 10 nucleotides agree with TRBD1. V lost 1 base, J lost 7 bases, and 9 bases stayed unmatched. CDR1 SGHTA and CDR2 FQGNSA come from the germline V gene. The CDR3 has 16 residues.

This clonotype occurred many times. CDR3 residues: CAIRASYGYTF. CDR3 in DNA: TGTGCCATCAGGGCCTCCTATGGCTACACCTTC. This sequence joins TRBV10-3 and TRBJ1-2; no firm D call. CDR3 size: 11 residues. Germline V gene lookup returns CDR1 ENHRY and CDR2 SYGVKD. The germline V and J ends were trimmed by 6 bases and 4 bases, with 6 bases remaining between them.

This clonotype was found many times. CDR3 nucleotides: TGCAGTGCTAGAGATCAGCGTTCTCCCGCCGGGGAGCTGTTTTTT. It codes for CSARDQRSPAGELFF. The chain has TRBV20-1 and TRBJ2-2; no clear D. The V end lost 0 bases, the J end lost 6 bases, and 14 bases lay between the germline ends. The CDR3 contains 15 residues. Germline V gene data show CDR1 as DFQATT and CDR2 as SNEGSKA (reference sequence).

The chain employs TRBV7-3 and TRBJ2-5, with 7 nucleotides matching TRBD2. J was trimmed by 1 base and V by 2 bases; bases with no gene match: 4. The CDR3 loop spans 15 amino acids. Germline CDR1 reads SGHTA; CDR2 reads FQGTGA. The CDR3 nucleotides read TGTGCCAGCAGCTTAGCGGGGGACCTCCAAGAGACCCAGTACTTC. It is translated as CASSLAGDLQETQYF.

This sequence joins TRBV20-1 and TRBJ2-5; D gene ambiguous. With 3 bases removed from V and 4 bases from J, the gap between germline ends came to 9 bases. This CDR3 is built from 12 residues. Germline CDR1 reads DFQATT; CDR2 reads SNEGSKA (reference sequence). CDR3 loop: CSASDFGETQYF. In DNA form, the CDR3 reads TGCAGTGCTAGTGATTTTGGAGAGACCCAGTACTTC.

The count of this clonotype is one. This chain connects TRBV20-1 to TRBJ2-5; D gene uncertain. Germline values: CDR1 DFQATT, CDR2 SNEGSKA (reference sequence). V lost 5 bases and J 7 bases, leaving 8 bases between the germline ends. This CDR3 is built from 10 residues. DNA of the CDR3: TGCAGTGCTGCTAAGAGGACCCAGTACTTC. Its translation is CSAAKRTQYF.

This clonotype has more than one count but fewer than ten. The DNA for the CDR3 is TGCAGTGCTAGAGATCATTTAGGGGACAGTAATCAGCCCCAGCATTTT. Protein sequence: CSARDHLGDSNQPQHF. The chain uses TRBV20-1 and TRBJ1-5; 7 bases fit TRBD1. The CDR3 contains 16 residues. Trimming took 0 bases from V and 4 from J; bases not matched to a gene: 9. The germline gives CDR1 DFQATT, CDR2 SNEGSKA (reference sequence).

Comments on this clonotype: The CDR3 ends on some other residue instead of the conserved phenylalanine or tryptophan, so this is likely a read error. The chain is built from TRBV12-3 or TRBV12-4 and TRBJ2-1, with D maybe TRBD1 (7 bases). The CDR3 extends over 16 amino acids. Trimming removed 7 bases from V and 7 bases from J, with 23 bases in between. CDR3 loop: CASIQGGTALGNEQFI. The DNA of the CDR3 is TGTGCCAGCATTCAGGGGGGCACAGCCTTAGGTAATGAGCAGTTCATC.

This clonotype occurred a few times. The chain employs TRBV20-1 and TRBJ2-7; weak D call: TRBD1 (5 bases). The CDR3 has 12 residues. Germline-derived CDR1 and CDR2 are DFQATT and SNEGSKA (reference sequence). The CDR3 loop is CSGRQSSYEQYV. CDR3 sequence (DNA): TGCAGTGGTAGACAGAGCTCCTACGAGCAGTACGTC.

This clonotype has more than one count but fewer than ten. The chain is built from TRBV25-1 and TRBJ1-4; TRBD1 aligns across 7 bases. Losses at the gene ends were 6 bases for V and 9 bases for J; bases not matched to a gene: 7. Germline CDR1 reads MGHDK; CDR2 reads SYGVNS. This CDR3 is built from 13 residues. In DNA, the CDR3 is TGTGCCAGCAGGGGCGACAGGGAGAAAAAACTGTTTTTT. Translation gives CASRGDREKKLFF.

Details on this clonotype: The junction and the germline gene differ at one end; a read error may be behind it. The chain employs TRBV12-3 or TRBV12-4 and TRBJ1-2, with TRBD1 as a possible D gene (5 bases). CDR3 length equals 12 residues. CDR3 in amino acids: CASSRGEGPQLF. The CDR3 DNA sequence: TGTGCCAGCAGTCGGGGCGAGGGTCCCCAACTCTTC.

The J gene is TRBJ2-1, the V gene TRBV3-1, with 7 bases that match TRBD1. Germline lookup yields CDR1 LGHDT and CDR2 YNNKEL (reference sequence). J was trimmed by 6 bases and V by 3 bases; bases with no gene match: 8. This CDR3 comprises 15 residues. DNA of the CDR3: TGTGCCAGCAGCCATATAAGGGGGCGCCTCAATGAGCAGTTCTTC. It specifies CASSHIRGRLNEQFF.

This clonotype has a count of ten or more. This sequence joins TRBV20-1 and TRBJ1-2, with 7 bases lining up with TRBD1. The CDR3 is 14 residues long. Germline CDR1 is DFQATT and CDR2 is SNEGSKA (reference sequence). With 2 bases clipped from V and 6 bases from J, the junction kept 9 bases outside the gene matches. The CDR3 loop reads CSARLRQGSDGYTF. The CDR3 DNA follows: TGCAGTGCTAGACTCCGACAGGGTAGCGATGGCTACACCTTC.

This clonotype was counted between two and nine times. The rearrangement links TRBV20-1 to TRBJ1-4; 8 positions match TRBD1. CDR1 is DFQATT, CDR2 SNEGSKA, per germline (reference sequence). The CDR3 is made up of 14 amino acids. J gave up 4 bases and V 3 bases, and 4 bases lay outside the gene matches. DNA for the CDR3: TGCAGTGCTAGCCTCGACAGGGGTAATGAAAAACTGTTTTTT. Translating it yields CSASLDRGNEKLFF.

This clonotype was seen more than once but under ten times. The chain recombines TRBV20-1 with TRBJ1-1; 8 bases are a match to TRBD1. Germline assignment: CDR1 DFQATT and CDR2 SNEGSKA (reference sequence). CDR3 size: 16 residues. The V segment lost 2 bases and the J segment 3 bases; nucleotides outside the gene matches: 11. CDR3 in DNA: TGCAGTGCTAGAACCATCAGGGGGCCAGGGGACACTGAAGCTTTCTTT. Translated, it gives CSARTIRGPGDTEAFF.

Many counts were recorded for this clonotype. The rearrangement joins TRBV20-1 to TRBJ1-1; 10 nucleotides line up with TRBD1. Germline CDR1 reads DFQATT; CDR2 reads SNEGSKA (reference sequence). The CDR3 covers 14 residues. Unmatched junction bases numbered 7, after V lost 7 bases and J lost 2 bases. CDR3 nucleotides: TGCAGTGTTCCCCCGACAGGGGGCAACACTGAAGCTTTCTTT. This codes for CSVPPTGGNTEAFF.

In its sample, this clonotype was seen many times. V gene TRBV7-2 combines with J gene TRBJ2-1; tentatively, D is TRBD1 (6 bases). V lost 3 bases and J 6 bases, leaving 15 bases between the germline ends. The germline CDR1 and CDR2 sequences are SGHTA and FQGNSA. The CDR3 has 15 residues. In nucleotides, the CDR3 is TGTGCCAGCAGCTTCAGGACAACAGGGAGCAATGAGCAGTTCTTC. This encodes CASSFRTTGSNEQFF.

In this sample, this clonotype turned up a few times. For the CDR3, the DNA is TGCGCCAGCAGCTTGACTCCTTTACGCGGGGAGCTGTTTTTT. It encodes CASSLTPLRGELFF. V gene TRBV5-1 combines with J gene TRBJ2-2; no firm D call. Germline-derived CDR1 and CDR2 are SGHRS and YFSETQ. V lost 1 base, J lost 7 bases, and 11 bases lay in between. The CDR3 has 14 amino acids. Full variable domain (missing parts from reference TRBV5-1 and TRBJ2-2): KAGVTQTPRYLIKTRGQQVTLSCSPISGHRSVSWYQQTPGQGLQFLFEYFSETQRNKGNFPGRFSGRQFSNSRSEMNVSTLELGDSALYLCASSLTPLRGELFFGEGSRLTVL.

Ten or more counts support this clonotype. The genes are TRBV12-3 or TRBV12-4 and TRBJ2-2; maybe TRBD1 (6 bases). This CDR3 is built from 12 residues. V lost 4 bases and J lost 6, with 6 bases in between. In DNA form, the CDR3 reads TGTGCCAGCAGTTCAGGGGCCGGGGAGCTGTTTTTT. Protein product: CASSSGAGELFF.

The chain combines TRBV6-5 with TRBJ1-1; TRBD1 matches at 8 bases. The J segment lost 3 bases and the V segment lost 4 bases, leaving 7 bases of the junction unmatched. The CDR3 sequence is 15 residues long. The germline V gene has CDR1 MNHEY and CDR2 SVGAGI. CDR3 nucleotide sequence: TGTGCCAGCAGTTCTCCTGGACAGGGACACACTGAAGCTTTCTTT. Residues: CASSSPGQGHTEAFF.

This clonotype was counted only a few times. This chain connects TRBV30 to TRBJ2-3; no clear D gene. The V gene's germline CDR1 is GTSNPN and CDR2 SVGIG (reference sequence). Trimming took off 8 bases at V and 0 bases at J, with 12 bases between the two ends. The CDR3 sequence is 13 residues long. The CDR3 sequence: CARHSSSTDTQYF. CDR3 nucleotides: TGTGCCCGACACAGCTCTAGCACAGATACGCAGTATTTT.

This clonotype was seen a few times. The V gene is TRBV5-5, the J gene TRBJ1-5; D unclear. The CDR3 totals 17 residues. In germline, CDR1 is SGHKS, CDR2 YYEKEE (reference sequence). Trimming took 4 bases from V and 2 from J, leaving 19 bases between them. The CDR3 protein is CASSTHPRKEGNQPQHF. CDR3 in DNA: TGTGCCAGCAGCACCCACCCCCGGAAGGAGGGCAATCAGCCCCAGCATTTT.

The chain has TRBV9 and TRBJ1-2, with 10 bases matching TRBD1. With V trimmed by 2 bases and J by 2 bases, 3 bases remained unmatched. Germline V gene lookup returns CDR1 SGDLS and CDR2 YYNGEE. The CDR3 has 15 amino acids. As DNA, the CDR3 is TGTGCCAGCAGCGTGGGGACAGGGGCCAACTATGGCTACACCTTC. Translation gives CASSVGTGANYGYTF. The variable domain in full, completed from reference TRBV9 and TRBJ1-2, reads DSGVTQTPKHLITATGQRVTLRCSPRSGDLSVYWYQQSLDQGLQFLIQYYNGEERAKGNILERFSAQQFPDLHSELNLSSLELGDSALYFCASSVGTGANYGYTFGSGTRLTVV.

This clonotype appeared many times. The gene calls are TRBV29-1 and TRBJ1-3; D is undetermined. With 4 bases removed from V and 4 bases from J, the gap between germline ends came to 5 bases. This CDR3 region has 11 residues. CDR1 is SQVTM and CDR2 is ANQGSEA in the germline V gene. Written as DNA, the CDR3 is TGCAGCGTTGTCCCCGGAAACACCATATATTTT. As protein: CSVVPGNTIYF.